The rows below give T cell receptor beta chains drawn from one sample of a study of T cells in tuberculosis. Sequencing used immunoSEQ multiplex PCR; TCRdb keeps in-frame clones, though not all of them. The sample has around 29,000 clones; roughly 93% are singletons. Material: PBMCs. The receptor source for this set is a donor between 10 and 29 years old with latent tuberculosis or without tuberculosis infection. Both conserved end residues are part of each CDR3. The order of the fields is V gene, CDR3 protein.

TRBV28 CASSAHGGVNEQFF
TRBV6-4 CASSDPGGAEDGYTF
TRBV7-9 CASSFIPYEQYF
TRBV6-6 CASSYPSGRKNEQFF
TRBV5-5 CASSPNPPGQGREQYF
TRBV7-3 CASSASGGASEQFF
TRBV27 CASRDRRGGEQYF
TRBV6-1 CASSKKGGTGELFF
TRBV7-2 CASSLMAGTYEQYF
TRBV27 CASFVGGGSSYEQYF
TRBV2 CASSRTRVEQYF
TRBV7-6 CASSRRTSGISTDTQYF
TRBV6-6 CASSGLADEQFF
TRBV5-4 CASSPETGGSYEQYF
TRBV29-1 CSVEGLAGENEQFF
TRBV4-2 CASSQVGLAGDEQFF
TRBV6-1 CASTQGQGAYGYTF
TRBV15 CATSLGLGGSYEQYF
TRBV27 CASSLSQTNTEAFF
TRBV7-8 CASSLLPQDVETF
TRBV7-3 CASSLRALAGGLNTGELFF
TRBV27 CASTPASTMREQFF
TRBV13 CASSSGTSLGYTDTQYF
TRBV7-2 CASRRTGGGLSDTQYF
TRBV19 CASRSGIDYGYTF
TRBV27 CASSGGLGFYEQYF
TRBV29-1 CSVPNGTANTEAFF
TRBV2 CASSEGRGNTIYF
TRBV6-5 CASSYGSQRGAEQYF